Presented here are 7 T cell receptor beta chains from one specimen sequenced in a study of T-cell memory formation after mild COVID-19. TCRdb redid the calling of the 5' RACE reads with MiXCR, one entry per CDR3 protein. The sample holds about 390,000 distinct CDR3 sequences; about a sixth are singletons and the top ten take roughly 21%. Material for sequencing was PBMCs or a T cell subset sorted from them (not recorded which). The receptors here all came from a man aged 18 to 30 who had mild COVID-19 (a few samples of this study predate the infection). Cell type and time point are not known.

The DNA for the CDR3 is TGTGCCAGCAGCGACAACCAGGGGGGAGAAAATCAGCCCCAGCATTTT. Its translation is CASSDNQGGENQPQHF. This sequence joins TRBV2 and TRBJ1-5, with 7 nucleotides matching TRBD1. The CDR3 is made up of 16 amino acids. Germline V gene lookup returns CDR1 SNHLY and CDR2 FYNNEI. V shed 6 bases and J 4 bases; nucleotides not matched to a gene: 12.

The chain links TRBV20-1 to TRBJ2-3; D remains unclear. Germline CDR1 reads DFQATT; CDR2 reads SNEGSKA (reference sequence). CDR3 length equals 10 residues. V was cut by 6 bases and J by 6 bases, with 7 bases left in between. The CDR3 sequence is CSALDDTQYF. CDR3 sequence (DNA): TGCAGTGCCCTGGACGATACGCAGTATTTT.

By sample fraction, this clonotype is medium-sized. The gene calls are TRBV27 and TRBJ2-2, with 11 bases identical to TRBD2. Germline-derived CDR1 and CDR2 are MNHEY and SMNVEV (reference sequence). The junction had 9 bases not matched to a gene; V was cut back by 2 bases and J by 7 bases. The CDR3 runs to 17 residues. The CDR3 coding sequence is TGTGCCAGCAGTTTACTTATAGCGGGGGGGCAAGGCGGGGAGCTGTTTTTT. Translating gives CASSLLIAGGQGGELFF.

V usage is TRBV20-1 and J usage is TRBJ2-1; a weak D match, TRBD1 (6 bases). The CDR3 is made up of 12 amino acids. CDR1 and CDR2 (germline): DFQATT, SNEGSKA (reference sequence). V was clipped by 3 bases and J by 8 bases, with 11 bases between them. The CDR3 loop is CSARNRVDEQFF. CDR3 nucleotides: TGCAGTGCTAGGAACAGGGTTGATGAGCAGTTCTTC.

This clonotype showed up just a few times. The CDR3: CASSSGTGGAKTYEQYV. CDR3 bases: TGCGCCAGCAGCAGCGGGACAGGGGGCGCGAAGACCTACGAGCAGTACGTC. The chain uses TRBV5-1 and TRBJ2-7; TRBD1 matches 12 bases. V trimming: 4 bases; J trimming: 2 bases; junction bases outside the gene matches: 10. CDR1 and CDR2 (germline): SGHRS, YFSETQ. This CDR3 is built from 17 residues.

The V call is TRBV15, the J call TRBJ2-5, with TRBD1 matching over 7 bases. There are 13 residues in the CDR3. Germline CDR1 LNHNV, CDR2 YYDKDF (reference sequence). V was pared by 4 bases and J by 6 bases, with 5 bases of the junction left unmatched. The CDR3 is CATSNGQAKTQYF. The DNA for the CDR3 is TGTGCCACCAGCAATGGACAGGCGAAGACCCAGTACTTC.

The V and J genes are TRBV6-5 and TRBJ2-1, with TRBD2 matching over 11 bases. V lost 4 bases to trimming and J lost 8 bases; unmatched junction nucleotides: 10. The germline V gene has CDR1 MNHEY and CDR2 SVGAGI. CDR3 size: 16 residues. The CDR3 coding sequence is TGTGCCAGCAGTTTGATTCCTAGCGGGGGGAGCCATGAGCAGTTCTTC. Amino acid sequence: CASSLIPSGGSHEQFF.